The rows below give T cell receptor beta chains drawn from one sample of a study of blood T cell repertoires in COVID-19. TCRdb's table, derived via immunoSEQ multiplex PCR, lists solely in-frame clones and lacks some. This sample has about 320,000 clones, with 70% to 90% found just once. Sequenced input: PBMCs or T cells enriched from blood (not recorded which). The receptors originated from a woman under 30 who had recovered from COVID-19. CDR3s include the opening cysteine and the closing phenylalanine or tryptophan. A D gene is named only where the DNA matches it firmly. Clone size is stated in some rows and not others, as once, few, many or a class when expanded.

CDR3 DNA	CDR3 protein	V gene	D gene	J gene	clone size
TGTGCCATCAGGGACAGGGAGAGTATGAACACTGAAGCTTTCTTT	CAIRDRESMNTEAFF	TRBV10-3	TRBD1	TRBJ1-1	once
TGTGCCAGCAGCGTAGAAGCGGGAGGCACTCTCAATGAGCAGTTCTTC	CASSVEAGGTLNEQFF	TRBV9	TRBD2	TRBJ2-1	once
TGTGCCTGGAGCTCGGGACAGGGGACCTATGGCTACACCTTC	CAWSSGQGTYGYTF	TRBV30	TRBD1	TRBJ1-2	-
TGTGCCACCAGCAGAGGCGCCAGGGCGAGCTCTGGAAACACCATATATTTT	CATSRGARASSGNTIYF	TRBV15	-	TRBJ1-3	-
TGCGCCAGCAGACCCGGGACAGTAGCCTACGAGCAGTACTTC	CASRPGTVAYEQYF	TRBV5-1	TRBD1	TRBJ2-7	-
TGTGCCAGCAGTCGAGGCGAGAATACTGAAGCTTTCTTT	CASSRGENTEAFF	TRBV25-1	-	TRBJ1-1	few
TGCGCCAGCAGCTTGCCGCTAGCGGGGGGGCCAACCGGGGAGCTGTTTTTT	CASSLPLAGGPTGELFF	TRBV5-1	TRBD2	TRBJ2-2	-
TGTGCCAGCAGCCGCACCGGGACAGCGGACCATAATTCACCCCTCCACTTT	CASSRTGTADHNSPLHF	TRBV28	TRBD1	TRBJ1-6	-
TGTGCCAGCAGCTTAGGCGGGACCGGGGAGCTGTTTTTT	CASSLGGTGELFF	TRBV7-6	-	TRBJ2-2	-
TGTGCCAGCAGTACAGACAGATATCAGCCCCAGCATTTT	CASSTDRYQPQHF	TRBV28	-	TRBJ1-5	once
TGTGCCAGCAGCCAATCTAACTACGAGCAGTACTTC	CASSQSNYEQYF	TRBV16	-	TRBJ2-7	few
TGTGCCAGCAGTTTGAGCGGGGACAATCAGCCCCAGCATTTT	CASSLSGDNQPQHF	TRBV28	-	TRBJ1-5	-
TGTGCCAGCAGCTCCCTAGGTGGACAGGGAGGCACAGATACGCAGTATTTT	CASSSLGGQGGTDTQYF	TRBV5-6	TRBD1	TRBJ2-3	-
TGTGCCAGCAGTTTAAAGGGGGTCTATGGCTACACCTTC	CASSLKGVYGYTF	TRBV12-3/TRBV12-4	-	TRBJ1-2	-
TGTGCCAGCAGCGTAGTACTGAACACTGAAGCTTTCTTT	CASSVVLNTEAFF	TRBV5-8	-	TRBJ1-1	-
TGTGCCACCAGCAAAGGACAGGGTCTCGCTGAAGCTTTCTTT	CATSKGQGLAEAFF	TRBV15	TRBD1	TRBJ1-1	-
TGCAGTGCTAGTTGGGGCACTAGCGGGAGGGCAACCGGGGAGCTGTTTTTT	CSASWGTSGRATGELFF	TRBV20-1	TRBD2	TRBJ2-2	-
TGCGCCAGCAGCCAAGTTCTTCTCCAGGGGGCTTTGAACACTGAAGCTTTCTTT	CASSQVLLQGALNTEAFF	TRBV4-1	TRBD1	TRBJ1-1	once
TGTGCCAGCAGCCAAGAGGAGAGGTCCTACGAGCAGTACTTC	CASSQEERSYEQYF	TRBV3-1/TRBV3-2	-	TRBJ2-7	-
TGTGCCAGCAGTAGCCAGGGACTACTGACAGATACGCAGTATTTT	CASSSQGLLTDTQYF	TRBV2	TRBD2	TRBJ2-3	once
TGCGCCAGCAGCTTGGACCTAGCGGGGGGCAGGGAGCTGTTTTTT	CASSLDLAGGRELFF	TRBV5-1	TRBD2	TRBJ2-2	-
TGTGCCTGGAGTGCGCTGAGCGATACGCAGTATTTT	CAWSALSDTQYF	TRBV30	-	TRBJ2-3	once
TGTGCCAGCAGCGTAGCTCGGGACAGTCCCTACAATGAGCAGTTCTTC	CASSVARDSPYNEQFF	TRBV9	TRBD1	TRBJ2-1	-
TGTGCCATCAGTACTGGACAGGGGATTAACTATGGCTACACCTTC	CAISTGQGINYGYTF	TRBV10-3	TRBD1	TRBJ1-2	-
TGTGCCAGCAGCTTGTACAGCGGGGGGAACACCGGGGAGCTGTTTTTT	CASSLYSGGNTGELFF	TRBV5-6	TRBD2	TRBJ2-2	-
TGTGCCAGTAGTATTCCCTCCGGACTAGCGGGGACGTACAATGAGCAGTTCTTC	CASSIPSGLAGTYNEQFF	TRBV19	TRBD2	TRBJ2-1	-
TGTGCCAGCAGCTCGACAGGGGTCCCCTCCTACGAGCAGTACTTC	CASSSTGVPSYEQYF	TRBV7-8	TRBD1	TRBJ2-7	-
TGTGCCAGCAGCTCCCCGGCGGGAGGTCAGCCCCAGCATTTT	CASSSPAGGQPQHF	TRBV5-8	-	TRBJ1-5	-
TGTGCCAGCAGTCCCCGGCCAGGGGTGGACTATGGCTACACCTTC	CASSPRPGVDYGYTF	TRBV6-5	-	TRBJ1-2	-
TGTGCCAGCAGTTCCGCGGACAGGGTTGAAGCTTTCTTT	CASSSADRVEAFF	TRBV27	TRBD1	TRBJ1-1	-
TGCGCCAGCAGCCAAGAAGGCAGGGGGATTGATGGCTACACCTTC	CASSQEGRGIDGYTF	TRBV4-1	TRBD1	TRBJ1-2	-
TGCGCCAGCAGCCAACGGACAGGGGATACGCAGTATTTT	CASSQRTGDTQYF	TRBV4-1	TRBD1	TRBJ2-3	-
TGTGCCAGCAGCCCCCGGACAGGGCCCTACAATGAGCAGTTCTTC	CASSPRTGPYNEQFF	TRBV4-2	TRBD1	TRBJ2-1	-